The subject of this entry is one T cell receptor beta chain. Its antigen is undetermined. The approximately 120-subject validation cohort, separate from the roughly 700-subject first cohort, included the donors. The sample comes from a study of cytomegalovirus exposure and HLA in healthy donors. This table comes from immunoSEQ multiplex PCR, and its TCRdb copy is limited to in-frame clones, with some not included. Among roughly 120,000 clones listed, approximately 87% were seen once. Looked up from germline, CDR1 is MNHEY and CDR2 is SVGAGI. This CDR3 spans 16 amino acids. After removal of 0 bases from V and 4 bases from J, the junction contained 4 bases not matched to a gene. Overall study findings and caveats: Rare sequences made up most TCRs, while some public TCRs were found in many donors. Subsequent analysis of the approximately 110 validation repertoires found a tendency for first-cohort TCR clusters to co-occur.

Sample: PBMCs. The TCR sequence derives from a woman in her late teens or twenties in good health and CMV-seropositive. The chain combines TRBV6-5 with TRBJ2-1; TRBD1 matches at 9 bases. The CDR3 here is CASSYSMGTGYNEQFF. The CDR3 DNA sequence: TGTGCCAGCAGTTACTCGATGGGGACAGGGTACAATGAGCAGTTCTTC.